This T cell receptor (beta chain) was captured by sequencing in a study of tumor-infiltrating lymphocytes in primary liver carcinoma. Researchers generated TCR beta cDNA from roughly 520 ng of total RNA, relying on a constant-region primer. Libraries of TCR beta came from three nested multiplex PCR rounds with slightly modified ARM-PCR. With TRBV1-TRBV30 forward primers and a C-beta reverse primer, the first two PCR rounds were run for around 10 cycles each. TCRdb called the multiplex PCR reads again in MiXCR, with one record for every CDR3 protein. The sample yields some 94,000 distinct CDR3 sequences, more than 60% seen once. This clonotype was observed once. No antigen is known for it. An end of the junction differs from the germline gene, which may be a read error. The germline CDR1 and CDR2 sequences are SGHAT and FQNNGV. The CDR3 totals 16 residues. Co-extraction of both nucleic acids (RNA and DNA) used roughly 19-33 mg of unsorted bulk tissue.

Notes on the study in general: A significantly higher top-250-clone fraction was found in tumors than in blood (p = 0.039). Only about 7-24% of top clones appeared in all five tumor regions.

This receptor was obtained from a woman aged 55-70 years with primary liver carcinoma and hepatitis B virus infection. V gene TRBV11-2 combines with J gene TRBJ1-1; tentatively, D is TRBD1 (6 bases). What was sequenced was liver tumor tissue from sampling region 5. Subset of the sample: tumor region T5, tumor centre. CDR3 in amino acids: CANSPSGGARTTEAFF. The CDR3 nucleotides read TGTGCCAACAGCCCATCCGGGGGGGCGCGTACCACTGAAGCTTTCTTC.